The rows below give T cell receptor beta chains drawn from one sample of a study of cytomegalovirus exposure and HLA in healthy donors. TCRdb's copy holds only in-frame clones and misses some; the assay was immunoSEQ multiplex PCR. This sample carries about 190,000 clones, 85% to 90% of them seen once, and the ten largest clones take around 1.2%. The sample comprised PBMCs. The origin of the receptors is a man younger than 40 in good health and CMV-seronegative. Each CDR3 is given with its conserved first and last residue. Fields, in order: CDR3 DNA, CDR3 protein, V gene, J gene, clone size, D gene. The D gene is left open where the match is weak. Expanded clones get a size class; other rows say once, few or many, or leave the size out.

CDR3 DNA: TGTGCCAGCAGCTCACCGGTAGCTTGGGATACGCAGTATTTT
CDR3 protein: CASSSPVAWDTQYF
V gene: TRBV5-5
J gene: TRBJ2-3
clone size: -
D gene: -

CDR3 DNA: TGCGCCAGCAGCTTGGCCCCAGGGACATTGAAAGAACTGTTTTTT
CDR3 protein: CASSLAPGTLKELFF
V gene: TRBV5-1
J gene: TRBJ1-4
clone size: -
D gene: -

CDR3 DNA: TGCAGTGCTGTGACAGAATACGAGCAGTACTTC
CDR3 protein: CSAVTEYEQYF
V gene: TRBV20-1
J gene: TRBJ2-7
clone size: -
D gene: -

CDR3 DNA: TGTGCCAGCAGCTTGGGCCTGACTTCTAATGAAAAACTGTTTTTT
CDR3 protein: CASSLGLTSNEKLFF
V gene: TRBV5-6
J gene: TRBJ1-4
clone size: -
D gene: -

CDR3 DNA: TGTGCCAGCAGTTTAAGGGGGGGCACTGAAGCTTTCTTT
CDR3 protein: CASSLRGGTEAFF
V gene: TRBV27
J gene: TRBJ1-1
clone size: few
D gene: -

CDR3 DNA: TGTGCCATCAGTGGACAGGGGGCTGTTTACAATGAGCAGTTCTTC
CDR3 protein: CAISGQGAVYNEQFF
V gene: TRBV10-3
J gene: TRBJ2-1
clone size: -
D gene: TRBD1

CDR3 DNA: TGTGCCAGCAGGCTACAGGCCGGGACAGGCACCTACGAGCAGTACTTC
CDR3 protein: CASRLQAGTGTYEQYF
V gene: TRBV2
J gene: TRBJ2-7
clone size: -
D gene: TRBD1

CDR3 DNA: TGTGCCAGCAGCCCCGGGACAGGGTCTCGCGAAAAACTGTTTTTT
CDR3 protein: CASSPGTGSREKLFF
V gene: TRBV28
J gene: TRBJ1-4
clone size: -
D gene: TRBD1

CDR3 DNA: TGTGCCAGCAGGTTCTTTCTCCGGCGGGGCGAGCAGTACTTC
CDR3 protein: CASRFFLRRGEQYF
V gene: TRBV28
J gene: TRBJ2-7
clone size: -
D gene: -

CDR3 DNA: TGTGCCAGCAGTTTAGTAGCGGCGAGCTCCTACGAGCAGTACTTC
CDR3 protein: CASSLVAASSYEQYF
V gene: TRBV28
J gene: TRBJ2-7
clone size: once
D gene: -

CDR3 DNA: TGTGCCAGCAGCCCCCCGGGGGTGGAACAGCCCCAGCATTTT
CDR3 protein: CASSPPGVEQPQHF
V gene: TRBV7-9
J gene: TRBJ1-5
clone size: -
D gene: -

CDR3 DNA: TGTGCCAGATCTGAGAAGGGCGGGAGGTCAGATACGCAGTATTTT
CDR3 protein: CARSEKGGRSDTQYF
V gene: TRBV2
J gene: TRBJ2-3
clone size: -
D gene: TRBD2

CDR3 DNA: TGTGCCAGCCACGTCGGGCAGGGTAACTACAATGAGCAGTTCTTC
CDR3 protein: CASHVGQGNYNEQFF
V gene: TRBV28
J gene: TRBJ2-1
clone size: -
D gene: -

CDR3 DNA: TGCAGCGGAGAGGGACAGACTCCCAGGTACTATGGCTACACCTTC
CDR3 protein: CSGEGQTPRYYGYTF
V gene: TRBV29-1
J gene: TRBJ1-2
clone size: -
D gene: TRBD1

CDR3 DNA: TGTGCCAGCGGGAGCCTGAGCACAGATACGCAGTATTTT
CDR3 protein: CASGSLSTDTQYF
V gene: TRBV25-1
J gene: TRBJ2-3
clone size: -
D gene: -

CDR3 DNA: TGTGCCAGCAGTTACTCCAGAACGGGAGGTAACACTGAAGCTTTCTTT
CDR3 protein: CASSYSRTGGNTEAFF
V gene: TRBV6-5
J gene: TRBJ1-1
clone size: -
D gene: -

CDR3 DNA: TGTGCCAGCAGACTAGGGGGGGGCGCAGGTGTGGGCACTGAAGCTTTCTTT
CDR3 protein: CASRLGGGAGVGTEAFF
V gene: TRBV7-8
J gene: TRBJ1-1
clone size: -
D gene: -

CDR3 DNA: TGTGCCAGCAGTTTCGGGGGGCGCGATGGCTACACCTTC
CDR3 protein: CASSFGGRDGYTF
V gene: TRBV6-5
J gene: TRBJ1-2
clone size: -
D gene: -

CDR3 DNA: TGTGCCAGCAGCCTCTTTAGCGGGAGGGCCCTCACCGGGGAGCTGTTTTTT
CDR3 protein: CASSLFSGRALTGELFF
V gene: TRBV7-6
J gene: TRBJ2-2
clone size: -
D gene: TRBD2

CDR3 DNA: TGTTCCAGCAGCGCGGGCGGCCAGAGTTTGTACGAGCAGTACTTC
CDR3 protein: CSSSAGGQSLYEQYF
V gene: TRBV7-9
J gene: TRBJ2-7
clone size: -
D gene: -

CDR3 DNA: TGTGCCACGATCCCCCAGGGCGGAGTAGACCAGCCCCAGCATTTT
CDR3 protein: CATIPQGGVDQPQHF
V gene: TRBV19
J gene: TRBJ1-5
clone size: -
D gene: -

CDR3 DNA: TGTGCCAGCTCAAGGGACAGGGTGAACACTGAAGCTTTCTTT
CDR3 protein: CASSRDRVNTEAFF
V gene: TRBV18
J gene: TRBJ1-1
clone size: -
D gene: TRBD1

CDR3 DNA: TGTGCCAGCAGCTTCCAGGGAGGTGGGGAGCTGTTTTTT
CDR3 protein: CASSFQGGGELFF
V gene: TRBV11-2
J gene: TRBJ2-2
clone size: few
D gene: -

CDR3 DNA: TGTGCCAGCAGTGGAGAAGCGGGGGTCACAGATACGCAGTATTTT
CDR3 protein: CASSGEAGVTDTQYF
V gene: TRBV2
J gene: TRBJ2-3
clone size: -
D gene: TRBD2

CDR3 DNA: TGTGCCAGCAGCAAAGAAGGGGCATTATCCTCTGGAAACACCATATATTTT
CDR3 protein: CASSKEGALSSGNTIYF
V gene: TRBV5-4
J gene: TRBJ1-3
clone size: once
D gene: -

CDR3 DNA: TGTGCCATCAACCCGGGGGGTATCTCTGGAAACACCATATATTTT
CDR3 protein: CAINPGGISGNTIYF
V gene: TRBV10-3
J gene: TRBJ1-3
clone size: few
D gene: -

CDR3 DNA: TGTGCCAGCTCACTGGGACAGGGGGGTTTCGGTGGCTACACCTTC
CDR3 protein: CASSLGQGGFGGYTF
V gene: TRBV18
J gene: TRBJ1-2
clone size: -
D gene: TRBD1

CDR3 DNA: TGCGCCAGCAGTGAGTCGATGGAGAATTCACCCCTCCACTTT
CDR3 protein: CASSESMENSPLHF
V gene: TRBV10-1
J gene: TRBJ1-6
clone size: -
D gene: -

CDR3 DNA: TGTGCCAGCAGTGACTCGGGGGGAAGCACAGATACGCAGTATTTT
CDR3 protein: CASSDSGGSTDTQYF
V gene: TRBV6-4
J gene: TRBJ2-3
clone size: -
D gene: -

CDR3 DNA: TGTGCCAGCAGCTTAATCAGGGCGGAGACCCAGTACTTC
CDR3 protein: CASSLIRAETQYF
V gene: TRBV11-2
J gene: TRBJ2-5
clone size: -
D gene: -

CDR3 DNA: TGTGCCAGCAGAGAGGTTCTCCACTATGGCTACACCTTC
CDR3 protein: CASREVLHYGYTF
V gene: TRBV28
J gene: TRBJ1-2
clone size: -
D gene: -

CDR3 DNA: TGTGCCAGCAGTCGACTCCGGGACAGGGATGAGCACGAGCAGTACTTC
CDR3 protein: CASSRLRDRDEHEQYF
V gene: TRBV5-6
J gene: TRBJ2-7
clone size: -
D gene: TRBD1

CDR3 DNA: TGTGCCAGCAGCGTAGTGAGCGGGAGTGGCGAGCAGTACTTC
CDR3 protein: CASSVVSGSGEQYF
V gene: TRBV9
J gene: TRBJ2-7
clone size: -
D gene: TRBD2

CDR3 DNA: TGTGCCAGCAGCCGGGACAATCCAAATACGCAGTATTTT
CDR3 protein: CASSRDNPNTQYF
V gene: TRBV7-2
J gene: TRBJ2-3
clone size: -
D gene: -

CDR3 DNA: TGTGCCAGCAGCTTATACAGGGGCAAAGTGACTGAAGCTTTCTTT
CDR3 protein: CASSLYRGKVTEAFF
V gene: TRBV5-6
J gene: TRBJ1-1
clone size: -
D gene: TRBD1

CDR3 DNA: TGTGCCAGCAGTTTAGGACACCGCTCCTACGAGCAGTACTTC
CDR3 protein: CASSLGHRSYEQYF
V gene: TRBV28
J gene: TRBJ2-7
clone size: -
D gene: -